Listed below are T cell receptor beta chains from one sample, sequenced in a study of CD8 T cells in Susac syndrome. Each CDR3 protein is one row after TCRdb ran MiXCR on the immunoSEQ multiplex PCR reads. The sample records around 170,000 distinct CDR3 sequences, 92% being singletons. The source material was CD4+ T cells from PBMCs. Receptors were obtained from a human donor in good health. Both conserved end residues are part of each CDR3. D genes are given only for firm matches. Some rows mark clone size as missing; the rest say once, few, many or name a class of expanded clone.

d_call j_call v_call clone_size cdr3_aa cdr3_nt
TRBD2 TRBJ2-4 TRBV11-2 - CASSLRGLAGGSENIQYF TGTGCCAGCAGTCTCCGAGGACTAGCGGGAGGGTCCGAAAACATTCAGTACTTC
- TRBJ2-7 TRBV29-1 - CSVKLVVEGEQYF TGCAGCGTTAAGCTAGTGGTTGAGGGGGAACAGTACTTC
TRBD2 TRBJ2-7 TRBV27 - CASSSALAGDYEQYF TGTGCCAGCAGTTCTGCACTAGCGGGAGATTACGAGCAGTACTTC
- TRBJ1-2 TRBV5-6 - CASSLVGDYGYTF TGTGCCAGCAGCTTGGTGGGGGACTATGGCTACACCTTC
TRBD2 TRBJ2-3 TRBV5-1 - CASSSPISGITDTQYF TGCGCCAGCAGCTCCCCGATTAGCGGGATCACAGATACGCAGTATTTT
TRBD1 TRBJ2-7 TRBV20-1 few CSAHRGFGNEQYF TGCAGTGCGCACAGGGGATTCGGAAACGAGCAGTACTTC
- TRBJ1-2 TRBV19 - CASSIFRPRTPDGYTF TGTGCCAGTAGTATTTTCCGCCCAAGGACACCGGATGGCTACACCTTC
TRBD1 TRBJ2-1 TRBV7-2 - CASSLVGTGNYNEQFF TGTGCCAGCAGCTTAGTAGGGACAGGGAACTACAATGAGCAGTTCTTC
- TRBJ2-7 TRBV20-1 - CSAAGGLYEQYF TGCAGTGCTGCAGGGGGGCTCTACGAGCAGTACTTC
- TRBJ2-7 TRBV15 - CATSRKGERQYF TGTGCCACCAGCAGAAAAGGGGAGCGGCAGTACTTC
- TRBJ1-5 TRBV28 - CASSFPGFSNQPQHF TGTGCCAGCAGTTTCCCCGGGTTCAGCAATCAGCCCCAGCATTTT
TRBD2 TRBJ2-5 TRBV5-1 once CASSQGLAGYQETQYF TGCGCCAGCAGCCAGGGACTAGCGGGGTACCAAGAGACCCAGTACTTC
TRBD2 TRBJ2-1 TRBV20-1 - CSASRSGEESYNEQFF TGCAGTGCCAGTCGTAGCGGGGAAGAATCCTACAATGAGCAGTTCTTC
TRBD1 TRBJ2-1 TRBV19 - CASSVLSGTVGHEQFF TGTGCCAGTAGTGTCTTGTCCGGGACAGTGGGGCATGAGCAGTTCTTC
- TRBJ2-6 TRBV4-1 - CASSYFSGSGANVLTF TGCGCCAGCAGCTATTTTAGCGGCTCCGGGGCCAACGTCCTGACTTTC
- TRBJ2-2 TRBV5-1 once CASSFVSGNTGELFF TGCGCCAGCAGCTTCGTTAGCGGGAACACCGGGGAGCTGTTTTTT
- TRBJ2-7 TRBV29-1 few CSVRRANSYEQYF TGCAGCGTTCGCAGGGCCAACTCCTACGAGCAGTACTTC